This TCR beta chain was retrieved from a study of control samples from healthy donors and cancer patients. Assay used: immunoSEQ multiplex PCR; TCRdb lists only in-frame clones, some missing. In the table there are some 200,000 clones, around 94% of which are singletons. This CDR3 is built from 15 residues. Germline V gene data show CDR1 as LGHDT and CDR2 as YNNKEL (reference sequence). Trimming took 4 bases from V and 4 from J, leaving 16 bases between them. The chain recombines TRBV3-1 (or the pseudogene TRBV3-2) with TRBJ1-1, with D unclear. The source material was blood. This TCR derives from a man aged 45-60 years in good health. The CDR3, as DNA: TGTGCCAGCAGCCCAGAGAGGGCTAGTAGCACTGAAGCTTTCTTT. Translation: CASSPERASSTEAFF.